This TCR beta chain comes out of a study of early T cells in non-severe SARS-CoV-2 infection (dated by TCRdb to about 2021). General notes on the study: Because TCR sequencing was done on bulk RNA from unsorted whole blood, the alpha and beta chains could not be paired. Results and caveats for the whole study, not just this receptor: Matching against VDJdb was skewed toward anti-spike CD8 responses, likely underestimated virus-specific expansions, and missed private and CD4 specificities.

The library relied on 5' RACE. Reads for this sample came from a NextSeq 500. The TCR library protocol attached unique molecular identifiers to individual cDNA molecules to correct for sequencing error and PCR bias. Sequencing covered both TCR alpha and beta chains, and within each sample the abundances of alpha and beta sequences were tightly co-correlated. Per the source publication's procedure: Decombinator V4 was used to annotate TCR sequences for V gene, J gene and CDR3. Expanded TCRs were defined as changing significantly between any two time points under a Poisson model with p below 0.0001. TCR abundances were normalised to the total number of TCRs sequenced in each sample and reported as counts per million. MAIT TCRs were defined by TRAV1-2 paired with TRAJ12, TRAJ20 or TRAJ33, and iNKT TCRs by TRAV10 paired with TRAJ18. A search of VDJdb, accessed on 1 November 2021, was run for TCRs annotated to CMV, EBV and SARS-CoV-2, with TCRs annotated for multiple antigens excluded. Using fastp at Q25 and MiXCR, TCRdb reprocessed the public reads and kept productive beta chains. Each record represents a unique CDR3 protein, reported with the most common genes and DNA among its rows. TCRdb's processing, not the authors' own work, is the source of the V and J calls. The sample records some 62,000 distinct CDR3 sequences, about 9.3% of which are singletons. The ten largest clonotypes hold 0.95% to 1.5% of the sample.

The junction shows trimming of 6 bases on V and 6 bases on J, and the gene matches do not reach 5 bases of it. Spanning cysteine to phenylalanine, the CDR3 consists of 14 amino acids. The read is trimmed to its CDR3 DNA, 42 bases read in frame from base 1. CDR1 LGHDT and CDR2 YNNKEL are derived from the germline V gene (reference sequence). This was a case-control study nested in a cohort of healthcare workers in London, UK, who had nasopharyngeal swab PCR tests and blood samples taken every week. Healthcare workers were recruited during the week of the UK lockdown, between 23 and 31 March 2020, and followed weekly for up to roughly 15 weeks. To note about this clonotype: Its antigen remains unidentified. No much larger clone is present one base from it, and per-base qualities are unavailable.

The sequence was obtained from an adult who was a healthcare worker with PCR-confirmed SARS-CoV-2 infection or an uninfected control (not recorded which). The sequenced sample consisted of whole blood. Recombination joined TRBV3-1 with TRBJ2-2, and 9 junctional nucleotides match TRBD2. The CDR3 sequence is CASRGTSRAGELFF. The DNA is TGTGCCAGCAGGGGGACTAGCCGTGCCGGGGAGCTGTTTTTT.